The present entry profiles one T cell receptor (beta chain) with its context. The antigen is unknown. This entry comes from a study of cytomegalovirus exposure and HLA in healthy donors. Study outcomes and limitations: Some public TCRs appeared in many individuals, while most sequences were rare.

Assay used: immunoSEQ multiplex PCR; TCRdb lists only in-frame clones, some missing. This sample has 120,000 or so clones, with roughly 89% found just once. Separate from the approximately 720-subject first cohort was the approximately 110-subject validation cohort, to which the donors belonged. The CDR3 length is 13 residues. Germline V gives CDR1 WNHNN, CDR2 SYGVQD (reference sequence). V was pared by 5 bases and J by 1 base, with 8 bases between. V and J are TRBV10-1 and TRBJ1-1, with D possibly matching TRBD1 (5 bases). Material for sequencing was PBMCs. The sequence was collected from a woman aged 18-29 years in good health and CMV-seronegative. This CDR3 reads CASSRGGNTEAFF. CDR3 coding DNA: TGCGCCAGCAGTCGGGGGGGGAACACTGAAGCTTTCTTT.